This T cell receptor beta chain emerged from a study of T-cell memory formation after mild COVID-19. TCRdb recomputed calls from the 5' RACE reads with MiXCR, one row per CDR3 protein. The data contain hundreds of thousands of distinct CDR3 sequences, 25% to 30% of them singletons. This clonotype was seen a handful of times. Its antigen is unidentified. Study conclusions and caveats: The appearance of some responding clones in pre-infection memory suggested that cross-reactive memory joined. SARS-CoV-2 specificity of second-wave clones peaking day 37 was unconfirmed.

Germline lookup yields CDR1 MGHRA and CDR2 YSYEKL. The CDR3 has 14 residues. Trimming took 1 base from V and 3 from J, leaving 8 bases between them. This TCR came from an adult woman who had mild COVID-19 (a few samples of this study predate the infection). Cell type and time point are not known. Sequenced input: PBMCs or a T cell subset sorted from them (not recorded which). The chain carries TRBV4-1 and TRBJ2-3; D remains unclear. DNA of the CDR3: TGCGCCAGCAGCCAAGCTCAGGAGACAGATACGCAGTATTTT. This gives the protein CASSQAQETDTQYF.